These T cell receptor beta chains were read from a single sample in a study of T cells in Graves' hyperthyroidism and ophthalmopathy. TCRdb re-called the multiplex PCR reads with MiXCR, one entry per CDR3 protein. The repertoire has roughly 360,000 distinct CDR3 sequences, about 14% of them found once; the top ten carry 20%. Material: blood. These receptors were collected from a man aged 25-45 years with Graves' hyperthyroidism that later progressed to Graves' ophthalmopathy. The CDR3 runs from the conserved cysteine through the conserved F or W. D genes are given only for firm matches. A row's size may be missing; if present it is once, few, many or a size class.

v_call: TRBV9; d_call: TRBD2; clone_size: .; j_call: TRBJ2-3; cdr3_aa: CASSVGMRGGDTDTQYF; cdr3_nt: TGTGCCAGCAGCGTAGGTATGCGGGGGGGTGACACAGATACGCAGTATTTT
v_call: TRBV12-3/TRBV12-4; d_call: .; clone_size: many; j_call: TRBJ1-3; cdr3_aa: CATPSRGSGNTIYF; cdr3_nt: TGTGCCACGCCGTCGCGGGGCTCTGGAAACACCATATATTTT
v_call: TRBV20-1; d_call: .; clone_size: many; j_call: TRBJ2-7; cdr3_aa: CSATGTRTYEQYF; cdr3_nt: TGCAGTGCTACCGGGACACGGACATACGAGCAGTACTTC
v_call: TRBV12-5; d_call: .; clone_size: many; j_call: TRBJ1-5; cdr3_aa: CASGSTPGVGDYSNQPQHF; cdr3_nt: TGTGCTAGTGGTTCCACCCCCGGGGTGGGCGATTATAGCAATCAGCCCCAGCATTTT
v_call: TRBV4-1; d_call: .; clone_size: .; j_call: TRBJ1-4; cdr3_aa: CASSQAVRREKLFF; cdr3_nt: TGCGCCAGCAGCCAAGCGGTCAGGAGGGAAAAACTGTTTTTT
v_call: TRBV6-1; d_call: .; clone_size: few; j_call: TRBJ1-3; cdr3_aa: CASRRLPTGTNSGNTIYF; cdr3_nt: TGTGCCAGCAGACGATTACCAACCGGGACCAACTCTGGAAACACCATATATTTT
v_call: TRBV12-3/TRBV12-4; d_call: TRBD2; clone_size: many; j_call: TRBJ2-5; cdr3_aa: CASGSGGWETQYF; cdr3_nt: TGTGCCAGCGGCAGCGGGGGGTGGGAGACCCAGTACTTC
v_call: TRBV19; d_call: .; clone_size: .; j_call: TRBJ1-6; cdr3_aa: CASSIARDRYNSPLHF; cdr3_nt: TGTGCCAGTAGTATAGCCCGGGACCGATATAATTCACCCCTCCACTTT
v_call: TRBV2; d_call: .; clone_size: few; j_call: TRBJ1-6; cdr3_aa: CASSASAGADSPLHF; cdr3_nt: TGTGCCAGCAGTGCATCGGCAGGGGCAGATTCACCCCTCCACTTT
v_call: TRBV6-1; d_call: TRBD1; clone_size: many; j_call: TRBJ2-3; cdr3_aa: CASSDWGQGATDTQYF; cdr3_nt: TGTGCCAGCAGTGATTGGGGACAGGGGGCAACAGATACGCAGTATTTT
v_call: TRBV15; d_call: TRBD2; clone_size: .; j_call: TRBJ2-3; cdr3_aa: CATSSFGRDHTDTQYF; cdr3_nt: TGTGCCACCAGCAGTTTCGGGAGGGACCACACAGATACGCAGTATTTT
v_call: TRBV4-2; d_call: TRBD2; clone_size: .; j_call: TRBJ2-5; cdr3_aa: CASSQTLAGEETQYF; cdr3_nt: TGTGCCAGCAGCCAAACCCTAGCGGGGGAAGAGACCCAGTACTTC
v_call: TRBV6-1; d_call: TRBD1; clone_size: .; j_call: TRBJ1-6; cdr3_aa: CASRRGTGANSPLHF; cdr3_nt: TGTGCCAGCCGGCGGGGGACAGGGGCTAATTCACCCCTCCACTTT
v_call: TRBV7-2; d_call: TRBD2; clone_size: many; j_call: TRBJ2-3; cdr3_aa: CASSLGVGGGFTDTQYF; cdr3_nt: TGTGCCAGCAGCTTAGGAGTCGGCGGGGGGTTCACAGATACGCAGTATTTT
v_call: TRBV28; d_call: .; clone_size: many; j_call: TRBJ2-7; cdr3_aa: CASTLGYEQYF; cdr3_nt: TGTGCCAGCACCCTGGGTTACGAGCAGTACTTC
v_call: TRBV7-6; d_call: TRBD1; clone_size: few; j_call: TRBJ2-7; cdr3_aa: CASSPPGQLGGQYF; cdr3_nt: TGTGCCAGCAGCCCTCCGGGACAGCTTGGGGGGCAGTACTTC
v_call: TRBV5-1; d_call: .; clone_size: .; j_call: TRBJ1-5; cdr3_aa: CASRVCSQPQHF; cdr3_nt: TGCGCCAGCAGGGTTTGTAGTCAGCCCCAGCATTTT
v_call: TRBV12-3/TRBV12-4; d_call: .; clone_size: many; j_call: TRBJ2-7; cdr3_aa: CASSLGGRSYEQYF; cdr3_nt: TGTGCCAGCAGTTTGGGGGGCCGCTCCTACGAGCAGTACTTC
v_call: TRBV2; d_call: .; clone_size: many; j_call: TRBJ1-6; cdr3_aa: CASTGGQSANSPLHF; cdr3_nt: TGTGCCAGCACGGGCGGACAGTCCGCCAATTCACCCCTCCACTTT
v_call: TRBV10-3; d_call: TRBD1; clone_size: few; j_call: TRBJ2-5; cdr3_aa: CAISRDSLFQETQYF; cdr3_nt: TGTGCCATCAGCCGGGACAGCCTTTTTCAAGAGACCCAGTACTTC
v_call: TRBV4-2; d_call: .; clone_size: .; j_call: TRBJ1-1; cdr3_aa: CASSQVRENTEAFF; cdr3_nt: TGTGCCAGCAGCCAAGTAAGGGAGAACACTGAAGCTTTCTTT
v_call: TRBV6-1; d_call: .; clone_size: .; j_call: TRBJ2-1; cdr3_aa: CACRASEGWPNEQFF; cdr3_nt: TGTGCCTGCAGGGCGTCAGAGGGATGGCCCAATGAGCAGTTCTTC
v_call: TRBV11-1; d_call: .; clone_size: .; j_call: TRBJ2-7; cdr3_aa: CASSFDGGPYYEQYF; cdr3_nt: TGTGCCAGCAGCTTCGATGGGGGGCCCTACTACGAGCAGTACTTC
v_call: TRBV30; d_call: TRBD2; clone_size: .; j_call: TRBJ2-7; cdr3_aa: CASGLAGRKSSYEQYF; cdr3_nt: TGTGCCTCTGGACTAGCGGGGCGAAAAAGCTCCTACGAGCAGTACTTC
v_call: TRBV28; d_call: .; clone_size: few; j_call: TRBJ1-4; cdr3_aa: CASSLVGWGTNSEKLFF; cdr3_nt: TGTGCCAGCAGTTTAGTAGGGTGGGGAACTAATTCAGAAAAACTGTTTTTT
v_call: TRBV10-3; d_call: .; clone_size: many; j_call: TRBJ1-1; cdr3_aa: CAISELAGTEAFF; cdr3_nt: TGTGCCATCAGTGAGTTAGCGGGGACTGAAGCTTTCTTT
v_call: TRBV6-1; d_call: .; clone_size: few; j_call: TRBJ2-3; cdr3_aa: CASSKARSFTDTQYF; cdr3_nt: TGTGCCAGCAGCAAGGCAAGGAGTTTCACAGATACGCAGTATTTT
v_call: TRBV24-1; d_call: .; clone_size: few; j_call: TRBJ2-2; cdr3_aa: CATSDLDRTNTGELFF; cdr3_nt: TGTGCCACCAGTGATTTAGACAGGACGAACACCGGGGAGCTGTTTTTT
v_call: TRBV5-1; d_call: .; clone_size: .; j_call: TRBJ2-4; cdr3_aa: CASSFRAPTSSKNIQYF; cdr3_nt: TGCGCCAGCAGCTTCCGGGCCCCCACTTCTAGCAAAAACATTCAGTACTTC
v_call: TRBV7-2; d_call: .; clone_size: few; j_call: TRBJ2-7; cdr3_aa: CASSFGSGPYEQYF; cdr3_nt: TGTGCCAGCAGCTTCGGATCAGGACCCTACGAGCAGTACTTC
v_call: TRBV28; d_call: .; clone_size: many; j_call: TRBJ1-5; cdr3_aa: CASSLYQPQHF; cdr3_nt: TGTGCCAGCAGTTTGTATCAGCCCCAGCATTTT
v_call: TRBV7-2; d_call: .; clone_size: .; j_call: TRBJ1-5; cdr3_aa: CASSFGTRGNQPQHF; cdr3_nt: TGTGCCAGCAGCTTTGGGACACGGGGCAATCAGCCCCAGCATTTT
v_call: TRBV7-9; d_call: .; clone_size: few; j_call: TRBJ1-1; cdr3_aa: CASSLFGGGMNTEAFF; cdr3_nt: TGTGCCAGCAGCTTATTCGGGGGCGGAATGAACACTGAAGCTTTCTTT
v_call: TRBV29-1; d_call: .; clone_size: once; j_call: TRBJ1-4; cdr3_aa: CSVDSPATNEKLFF; cdr3_nt: TGCAGCGTTGACTCGCCGGCAACTAATGAAAAACTGTTTTTT
v_call: TRBV2; d_call: TRBD1; clone_size: many; j_call: TRBJ2-6; cdr3_aa: CASSGGTAGANVLTF; cdr3_nt: TGTGCCAGCAGTGGGGGGACAGCTGGGGCCAACGTCCTGACTTTC
v_call: TRBV6-1; d_call: .; clone_size: .; j_call: TRBJ2-3; cdr3_aa: CASGGLAGSTDTQYF; cdr3_nt: TGTGCCAGCGGGGGCCTGGCGGGCAGCACAGATACGCAGTATTTT
v_call: TRBV27; d_call: TRBD2; clone_size: few; j_call: TRBJ2-2; cdr3_aa: CASSLSIQLAGGNTGELFF; cdr3_nt: TGTGCCAGCAGTTTATCGATTCAGCTAGCGGGGGGGAACACCGGGGAGCTGTTTTTT
v_call: TRBV6-5; d_call: .; clone_size: many; j_call: TRBJ1-6; cdr3_aa: CASSYSITGSYNSPLHF; cdr3_nt: TGTGCCAGCAGTTACTCGATTACAGGCTCCTATAATTCACCCCTCCACTTT
v_call: TRBV3-1; d_call: TRBD2; clone_size: many; j_call: TRBJ2-3; cdr3_aa: CASSQTTSGTDTQYF; cdr3_nt: TGTGCCAGCAGTCAAACAACTAGCGGCACAGATACGCAGTATTTT
v_call: TRBV29-1; d_call: TRBD1; clone_size: many; j_call: TRBJ2-3; cdr3_aa: CSAPTGGNSDTQYF; cdr3_nt: TGCAGCGCCCCGACAGGGGGTAACTCTGATACGCAGTATTTT
v_call: TRBV2; d_call: .; clone_size: .; j_call: TRBJ1-3; cdr3_aa: CASRGLSTIYF; cdr3_nt: TGTGCCAGCAGGGGACTAAGCACCATATATTTT
v_call: TRBV9; d_call: .; clone_size: many; j_call: TRBJ1-2; cdr3_aa: CASSVEPGNYGYTF; cdr3_nt: TGTGCCAGCAGCGTAGAACCGGGAAACTATGGCTACACCTTC
v_call: TRBV20-1; d_call: .; clone_size: many; j_call: TRBJ1-5; cdr3_aa: CSAGQFNQPQHF; cdr3_nt: TGCAGTGCTGGACAGTTCAATCAGCCCCAGCATTTT
v_call: TRBV20-1; d_call: .; clone_size: many; j_call: TRBJ2-3; cdr3_aa: CSAKSFWEPDTQYF; cdr3_nt: TGCAGTGCTAAAAGCTTTTGGGAGCCAGATACGCAGTATTTT
v_call: TRBV12-3/TRBV12-4; d_call: .; clone_size: few; j_call: TRBJ1-6; cdr3_aa: CASSPLGQNNSPLHF; cdr3_nt: TGTGCCAGCAGTCCCCTTGGGCAGAATAATTCACCCCTCCACTTT
v_call: TRBV7-9; d_call: .; clone_size: few; j_call: TRBJ2-7; cdr3_aa: CASSLEGPRGGEQYF; cdr3_nt: TGTGCCAGCAGCTTAGAGGGGCCCAGGGGAGGCGAGCAGTACTTC
v_call: TRBV7-8; d_call: .; clone_size: many; j_call: TRBJ1-1; cdr3_aa: CASSFGDLKNTEAFF; cdr3_nt: TGTGCCAGCAGCTTTGGGGATTTGAAGAACACTGAAGCTTTCTTT
v_call: TRBV5-1; d_call: .; clone_size: many; j_call: TRBJ1-2; cdr3_aa: CASSLEPSLPAGYTF; cdr3_nt: TGCGCCAGCAGCTTGGAACCATCACTGCCGGCTGGCTACACCTTC
v_call: TRBV9; d_call: TRBD2; clone_size: few; j_call: TRBJ2-3; cdr3_aa: CASSARLAEITDTQYF; cdr3_nt: TGTGCCAGCAGCGCCCGACTAGCGGAGATTACAGATACGCAGTATTTT
v_call: TRBV3-1; d_call: .; clone_size: many; j_call: TRBJ1-1; cdr3_aa: CASSWSQNTEAFF; cdr3_nt: TGTGCCAGCAGTTGGAGCCAGAACACTGAAGCTTTCTTT
v_call: TRBV7-7; d_call: TRBD1; clone_size: many; j_call: TRBJ2-5; cdr3_aa: CASSLARYREGGETQYF; cdr3_nt: TGTGCCAGCAGCTTAGCACGATACAGGGAAGGGGGCGAGACCCAGTACTTC
v_call: TRBV11-2; d_call: TRBD1; clone_size: many; j_call: TRBJ1-1; cdr3_aa: CASSLDGTGSRMNTEAFF; cdr3_nt: TGTGCCAGCAGCTTAGACGGGACAGGGTCGAGGATGAACACTGAAGCTTTCTTT
v_call: TRBV7-9; d_call: TRBD1; clone_size: many; j_call: TRBJ2-7; cdr3_aa: CASSHSTGVGEQYF; cdr3_nt: TGTGCCAGCAGCCACTCGACAGGGGTGGGCGAGCAGTACTTC